In this sample, the clone carrying this T cell receptor (beta chain) turned up a few times. Its antigen remains unidentified. These data originate in a study of T-cell reconstitution after alpha-beta-depleted transplantation in children. Whole-study results and caveats: Newly generated T cells supplied most T-cell counts and diversity one year post-transplant. Surviving recipient T cells and thymic progenitors produced the high day-60 TCRbeta diversity seen in some patients. At around two months after transplant, the alpha-beta T cells were reportedly derived from several hundred expanded clones that came from non-depleted graft cells.

The TCRbeta library was prepared with unique molecular identifiers. Each CDR3 protein is one row after TCRdb ran MiXCR on the PCR reads. This sample carries fewer than 700,000 distinct CDR3 sequences, about 23% of them seen once, and the ten largest clones take 12% to 15%. Germline values: CDR1 SGHDN, CDR2 FVKESK. The CDR3 has 16 residues. The V and J ends lost 0 bases and 0 bases respectively, with 11 bases between them. This sample comprised PBMCs, mostly from graft donor cells, obtained 360 days after TCRalphabeta/CD19-depleted stem cell transplant. The clonotype comes from a boy in the first two years of life who had a stem cell transplant for acute myeloid leukemia, so the T cells may come from the graft donor. The V call is TRBV14, the J call TRBJ1-1; tentative D call: TRBD1 (5 bases). The CDR3 sequence: CASSQDKGQLNTEAFF. The CDR3 DNA follows: TGTGCCAGCAGCCAAGATAAGGGGCAACTGAACACTGAAGCTTTCTTT.